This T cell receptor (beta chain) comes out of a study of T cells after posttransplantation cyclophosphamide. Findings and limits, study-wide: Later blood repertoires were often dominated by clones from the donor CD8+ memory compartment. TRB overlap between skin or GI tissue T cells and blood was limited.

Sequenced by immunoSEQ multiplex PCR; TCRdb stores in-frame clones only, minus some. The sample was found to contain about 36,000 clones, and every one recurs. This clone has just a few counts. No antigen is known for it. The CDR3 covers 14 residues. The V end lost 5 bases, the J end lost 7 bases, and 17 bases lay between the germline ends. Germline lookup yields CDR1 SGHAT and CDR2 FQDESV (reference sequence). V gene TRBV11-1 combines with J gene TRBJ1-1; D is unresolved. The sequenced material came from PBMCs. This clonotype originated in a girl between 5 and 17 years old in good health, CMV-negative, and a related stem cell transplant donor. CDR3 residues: CASSRQGPGFEAFF. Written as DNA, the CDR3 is TGTGCCAGCAGCCGACAAGGCCCGGGATTTGAAGCTTTCTTT.